Shown below are 26 T cell receptor beta chains from a single sample sequenced in a study of cytomegalovirus exposure and HLA in healthy donors. It was with 60 Vbeta and 13 Jbeta primers that the PCR ran. Profiling relied on immunoSEQ multiplex PCR, and the TCRdb table lists in-frame clones only, not all of them. The profile shows tens of thousands of clones, approximately 69% of them singletons. The sample taken for sequencing was PBMCs. The source is a woman aged 50 to 65 in good health and CMV-seropositive.

This clone has only one observation. This chain connects TRBV30 to TRBJ1-2; perhaps TRBD1 as D (5 bases). V was pared by 0 bases and J by 7 bases, with 9 bases between. CDR3 size: 12 residues. CDR1 GTSNPN and CDR2 SVGIG come from the germline V gene (reference sequence). Here the CDR3 reads CAWSVVGAGYTF. The CDR3 nucleotides read TGTGCCTGGAGTGTTGTAGGGGCTGGCTACACCTTC.

This clone appeared a single time. The chain's CDR3 is CASSELTLGGNTIYF. The CDR3 bases are TGTGCCAGCAGCGAACTGACGTTGGGCGGAAACACCATATATTTT. This chain uses TRBV7-2 with TRBJ1-3; D call uncertain. Germline-derived CDR1 and CDR2 are SGHTA and FQGNSA. V shed 5 bases and J shed 4 bases, with 15 bases lying between them. The CDR3 sequence is 15 residues long.

This clone was picked up one time. This chain uses TRBV28 with TRBJ2-7, with TRBD2 matching over 7 bases. This CDR3 is 15 amino acids long. CDR1 and CDR2 (germline): MDHEN, SYDVKM. Unmatched junction bases numbered 6, after V lost 1 base and J lost 3 bases. The CDR3 nucleotides are TGTGCCAGCAGTTTATACTCCGGCGGGGGCTACGAGCAGTACTTC. Translated: CASSLYSGGGYEQYF.

The chain couples TRBV5-6 to TRBJ1-6, with a possible D match to TRBD1 (6 bases). The germline V and J ends were trimmed by 1 base and 0 bases, with 8 bases remaining between them. The CDR3 consists of 16 residues. Germline assignment: CDR1 SGHDT and CDR2 YYEEEE. The CDR3 sequence: CASSLRGSSYNSPLHF. As DNA, the CDR3 is TGTGCCAGCAGCTTGAGGGGGAGCTCCTATAATTCACCCCTCCACTTT.

There are a few counts of this clone. The chain uses TRBV4-3 and TRBJ2-1, with D maybe TRBD2 (5 bases). This CDR3 region has 16 residues. In germline, CDR1 is LGHNA, CDR2 YSLEER. V dropped 0 bases and J dropped 7 bases, with 16 bases sitting between them. The CDR3 loop is CASSQDWRTLGNEQFF. CDR3 DNA sequence: TGCGCCAGCAGCCAAGATTGGAGGACTCTCGGGAATGAGCAGTTCTTC.

This clone was seen only a few times. This rearrangement joins TRBV7-9 to TRBJ2-5, with 8 bases fitting TRBD2. The CDR3 sequence is 14 residues long. Germline assignment: CDR1 SEHNR and CDR2 FQNEAQ (reference sequence). The trim removed 5 bases at V and 2 bases at J, leaving 4 bases unmatched. The CDR3 protein is CASSHPGGQETQYF. CDR3 DNA sequence: TGTGCCAGCAGCCACCCGGGGGGGCAAGAGACCCAGTACTTC.

This clone is a singleton in its sample. The rearrangement joins TRBV5-6 to TRBJ2-3; 9 bases are a match to TRBD1. V shed 2 bases and J 3 bases; nucleotides not matched to a gene: 7. This CDR3 has 16 residues. Germline V gene sequence: CDR1 SGHDT, CDR2 YYEEEE. CDR3 sequence: CASSLSGTGRTDTQYF. The CDR3 nucleotides read TGTGCCAGCAGCTTATCCGGGACAGGGAGGACAGATACGCAGTATTTT.

The rearrangement uses TRBV5-1 and TRBJ2-3; 16 nucleotides line up with TRBD2. CDR3 length equals 17 residues. The germline CDR1 and CDR2 sequences are SGHRS and YFSETQ. Trimming cost V 4 bases and J 2 bases; bases outside gene matches: 4. CDR3 amino acids: CASSAGTSGGVTDTQYF. In DNA form, the CDR3 reads TGCGCCAGCAGCGCTGGGACTAGCGGGGGGGTCACAGATACGCAGTATTTT.

The chain couples TRBV18 to TRBJ1-1; D may be TRBD1 (6 bases). Germline loops: CDR1 KGHSH, CDR2 LQKENI. The V end was cut by 6 bases, the J end by 8 bases, with 16 bases between. The CDR3 spans 13 residues. CDR3 loop: CASSSQGSREAFF. The DNA for the CDR3 is TGTGCCAGCTCGAGCCAGGGGTCTCGGGAAGCTTTCTTT.

V gene TRBV29-1 combines with J gene TRBJ2-3; TRBD1 might be the D (5 bases). This CDR3 has 14 amino acids. The germline V gene encodes CDR1 SQVTM and CDR2 ANQGSEA. Trimming shortened V by 4 bases and J by 2 bases, and 13 bases separated the two germline ends. CDR3 residues: CSVVATEYTDTQYF. The CDR3 DNA reads as TGCAGCGTTGTTGCGACAGAGTACACAGATACGCAGTATTTT.

The chain is built from TRBV7-8 and TRBJ1-3; 9 bases map to TRBD1. With V trimmed by 5 bases and J by 0 bases, 8 bases remained unmatched. CDR3 size: 17 residues. CDR1 and CDR2 (germline): SGHVS, FQNEAQ. The CDR3 region has the DNA TGTGCCAGCAGCACGCGACAGGGGGTGGACTCTGGAAACACCATATATTTT. It translates to CASSTRQGVDSGNTIYF.

This clone was recorded once. The V and J genes are TRBV30 and TRBJ1-5, with a weak D call TRBD1 (6 bases). The CDR3 totals 13 residues. Trimming pared 3 bases from V and 6 bases from J, leaving 12 bases between. Looked up from germline, CDR1 is GTSNPN and CDR2 is SVGIG (reference sequence). The CDR3 region is CAWSPRGAQPQHF. The CDR3 coding sequence is TGTGCCTGGAGCCCCCGGGGGGCTCAGCCCCAGCATTTT.

V gene TRBV7-9 combines with J gene TRBJ2-5; 10 nucleotides line up with TRBD2. The ends lost 5 bases at V and 5 bases at J; junction bases unmatched: 5. This CDR3 has 14 amino acids. Germline CDR1 reads SEHNR; CDR2 reads FQNEAQ (reference sequence). CDR3 coding DNA: TGTGCCAGCAGCCTGGGACTAGCGATGGAGACCCAGTACTTC. As protein: CASSLGLAMETQYF. The variable domain in full, completed from reference TRBV7-9 and TRBJ2-5, reads DTGVSQNPRHKITKRGQNVTFRCDPISEHNRLYWYRQTLGQGPEFLTYFQNEAQLEKSRLLSDRFSAERPKGSFSTLEIQRTEQGDSAMYLCASSLGLAMETQYFGPGTRLLVL.

This chain joins TRBV7-8 and TRBJ1-1; D may be TRBD1 (6 bases). Per the germline V gene, CDR1 is SGHVS and CDR2 is FQNEAQ. Trimming left V 5 bases short and J 4 bases short, with 14 bases between. The CDR3 runs to 14 residues. The CDR3 DNA reads TGTGCCAGCAGCGCGATAGAGGACAGCACTGAAGCTTTCTTT. Encoded protein: CASSAIEDSTEAFF.

This rearrangement joins TRBV28 to TRBJ1-2; perhaps TRBD1 as D (5 bases). Trimming cost V 2 bases and J 8 bases, with 21 bases left between them. This CDR3 spans 16 amino acids. The germline V gene encodes CDR1 MDHEN and CDR2 SYDVKM. CDR3 sequence: CASSLPHVSQGRGYTF. Here the CDR3 DNA reads TGTGCCAGCAGTTTACCCCATGTATCCCAGGGTCGAGGCTACACCTTC.

This chain connects TRBV6-1 to TRBJ1-1, with TRBD1 matching over 11 bases. Trimming at V came to 6 bases and at J to 3 bases, leaving 6 bases not matched to a gene. CDR1 MNHNS and CDR2 SASEGT come from the germline V gene. The CDR3 consists of 15 residues. CDR3 nucleotide sequence: TGTGCCAGCAGGGGACAGGGGGGTAGGGACACTGAAGCTTTCTTT. Translation: CASRGQGGRDTEAFF.

The chain links TRBV4-2 to TRBJ2-1; 11 positions match TRBD2. In germline, CDR1 is LGHNA, CDR2 YNFKEQ. The ends lost 3 bases at V and 7 bases at J; junction bases unmatched: 8. This CDR3 has 16 residues. For the CDR3, the DNA is TGTGCCAGCAGCCAGCTAGCGGGGGGACTGCGGAATGAGCAGTTCTTC. Protein: CASSQLAGGLRNEQFF.

This chain links TRBV10-3 with TRBJ2-7; 9 positions agree with TRBD2. Germline V gene data show CDR1 as ENHRY and CDR2 as SYGVKD. The V segment lost 6 bases and the J segment 3 bases; nucleotides outside the gene matches: 3. This CDR3 is built from 13 residues. CDR3 in amino acids: CAISLAGDYEQYF. The CDR3 DNA reads as TGTGCCATCAGCTTAGCGGGGGACTACGAGCAGTACTTC.

This clone has just a few counts. This chain joins TRBV28 and TRBJ1-4; D not certain. Germline CDR1 MDHEN, CDR2 SYDVKM. This CDR3 contains 11 residues. Trimming pared 11 bases from V and 5 bases from J, leaving 9 bases between. CDR3 nucleotides: TGTGCCGCCTCGGGGAATGAAAAACTGTTTTTT. Translation: CAASGNEKLFF.

The chain joins TRBV10-3 to TRBJ2-7, with 8 positions matching TRBD1. After removal of 3 bases from V and 1 base from J, the junction contained 8 bases not matched to a gene. The germline gives CDR1 ENHRY, CDR2 SYGVKD. The CDR3 extends over 16 amino acids. CDR3 residues: CAISDSGQGSSYEQYF. DNA of the CDR3: TGTGCCATCAGTGATAGCGGACAGGGATCTTCCTACGAGCAGTACTTC.

This clone was found once. The chain combines TRBV6-5 with TRBJ1-1; no reliable D call. Trimming shortened V by 5 bases and J by 6 bases, and 7 bases separated the two germline ends. Per the germline V gene, CDR1 is MNHEY and CDR2 is SVGAGI. The CDR3 is made up of 11 amino acids. In nucleotides, the CDR3 is TGTGCCAGCAGTGAAGCGGCTGAAGCTTTCTTT. Translation: CASSEAAEAFF.

The rearrangement joins TRBV19 to TRBJ1-1; no reliable D call. CDR1 is LNHDA and CDR2 is SQIVND in the germline V gene (reference sequence). The V gene lost 5 bases and the J gene lost 1 base, with 8 bases spanning the gap. The CDR3 runs 13 residues. CDR3: CASSPAGNTEAFF. CDR3 coding DNA: TGTGCCAGTAGTCCCGCCGGGAACACTGAAGCTTTCTTT.

This chain joins TRBV6-4 and TRBJ2-3, with 8 bases aligning to TRBD2. CDR1 and CDR2 (germline): MRHNA, SNTAGT. J lost 5 bases, V lost 3 bases, and 7 bases had no gene match. The length of the CDR3 is 15 residues. The CDR3: CASSETSGVIDTQYF. The CDR3 DNA is TGTGCCAGCAGTGAAACTAGCGGTGTTATAGATACGCAGTATTTT.

This clone was counted a few times. The V and J genes are TRBV7-9 and TRBJ1-1; 8 bases are shared with TRBD1. V trimming: 5 bases; J trimming: 5 bases; junction bases outside the gene matches: 19. Germline CDR1 SEHNR, CDR2 FQNEAQ (reference sequence). The CDR3 consists of 18 residues. The CDR3 sequence is CASSGRTGNVGLGTEAFF. For the CDR3, the DNA is TGTGCCAGCAGCGGAAGGACAGGGAATGTTGGTCTGGGTACTGAAGCTTTCTTT.

The genes are TRBV6-5 and TRBJ1-2, with 7 nucleotides matching TRBD1. From germline, CDR1 is MNHEY and CDR2 SVGAGI. V lost 5 bases, J lost 7 bases, and 10 bases stayed unmatched. This CDR3 has 14 amino acids. The CDR3 here is CASSRPTHRGGYTF. DNA of the CDR3: TGTGCCAGCAGTCGCCCAACCCACAGGGGTGGCTACACCTTC.

The V and J genes are TRBV19 and TRBJ1-1, with unresolved D. This CDR3 comprises 13 residues. Germline values: CDR1 LNHDA, CDR2 SQIVND (reference sequence). Trimming stripped 3 bases from V and 7 bases from J, with 12 bases between. The CDR3 spells CASSIPGYGEAFF. The CDR3 bases are TGTGCCAGTAGTATCCCGGGTTACGGTGAAGCTTTCTTT.